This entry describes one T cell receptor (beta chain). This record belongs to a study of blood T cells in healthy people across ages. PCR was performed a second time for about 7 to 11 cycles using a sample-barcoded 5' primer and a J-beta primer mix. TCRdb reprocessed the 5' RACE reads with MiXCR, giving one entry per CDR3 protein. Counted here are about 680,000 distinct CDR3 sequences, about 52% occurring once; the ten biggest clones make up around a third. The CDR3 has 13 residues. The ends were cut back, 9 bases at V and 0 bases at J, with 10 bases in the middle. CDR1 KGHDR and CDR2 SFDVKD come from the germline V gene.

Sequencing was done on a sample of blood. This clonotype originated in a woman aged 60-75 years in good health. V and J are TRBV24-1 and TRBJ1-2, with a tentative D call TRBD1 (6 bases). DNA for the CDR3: TGTGCCACCCGGGACACTTCTAACTATGGCTACACCTTC. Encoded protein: CATRDTSNYGYTF.